One T cell receptor beta chain is described in this entry. The junction and the germline gene differ at one end; a read error may be behind it. The CDR3 totals 14 residues. Germline values: CDR1 SSHAT, CDR2 FNYEAQ (reference sequence). The source of the sample is a study of blood T cell repertoires in COVID-19. Study details: Some COVID-19 samples were acute and others convalescent; all came from the United States, Italy and Spain.

Seattle enrolled patients during active infection and tracked them longitudinally. Sequenced by immunoSEQ multiplex PCR; TCRdb stores in-frame clones only, minus some. This table holds around 310,000 clones, around 90% found once. The receptor was isolated from a woman between 40 and 55 years old with COVID-19, enrolled during active disease. Sequencing used peripheral blood. V and J are TRBV7-7 and TRBJ2-7; possible D gene TRBD1, 6 bases. DNA for the CDR3: TGTGCTAGCAGCCCTGGACAGTCCTCCTACGAGCAGTACTTC. Translating it yields CASSPGQSSYEQYF.